The 12 T cell receptor beta chains listed next were all sequenced from one sample in a study of T cell changes during pregnancy in multiple sclerosis. The data were produced by immunoSEQ multiplex PCR, yet TCRdb's version contains in-frame clones alone and is incomplete. The data hold roughly 23,000 clones, with about 90% observed a single time. The sample consisted of CD4+ T cells from peripheral blood mononuclear cells, taken in the third trimester of pregnancy. The receptors here all came from a female donor in good health, enrolled as a control in a pregnancy study.

V usage is TRBV2 and J usage is TRBJ1-2; 10 bases are a match to TRBD1. Trimming removed 2 bases from V and 6 bases from J; junction bases left unmatched: 12. The germline gives CDR1 SNHLY, CDR2 FYNNEI. The CDR3 covers 17 residues. The CDR3 spells CASSEFRVGTGAHGYTF. Written as DNA, the CDR3 is TGTGCCAGCAGTGAATTCCGGGTGGGGACAGGGGCGCATGGCTACACCTTC.

This clone was detected once. The chain has TRBV29-1 and TRBJ1-5; 8 bases line up with TRBD1. This CDR3 is 16 amino acids long. CDR1 and CDR2 (germline): SQVTM, ANQGSEA. With V trimmed by 8 bases and J by 4 bases, 16 bases remained unmatched. The CDR3 here is CSPERDAGGRNQPQHF. DNA for the CDR3: TGCAGCCCCGAACGTGACGCAGGGGGCAGGAATCAGCCCCAGCATTTT.

With regard to this clone: At one end, the junction sequence differs from germline, possibly due to a read error. The V gene is TRBV28, the J gene TRBJ1-1; D is possibly TRBD1 (5 bases). Looked up from germline, CDR1 is MDHEN and CDR2 is SYDVKM. This CDR3 has 14 residues. CDR3 DNA sequence: TGTGCCAGCAGTTTATTGGGGGGGAACGCTGAAGCTTTCTTT. Protein: CASSLLGGNAEAFF.

The CDR3 reads CASSAPTGWRQYF. The DNA for the CDR3 is TGTGCCAGCAGTGCCCCTACAGGGTGGAGGCAGTACTTC. This chain links TRBV6-6 with TRBJ2-7; possible D gene TRBD1, 6 bases. Germline V gene data show CDR1 as MNHNY and CDR2 as SVGAGI (reference sequence). V lost 5 bases, J lost 9 bases, and 17 bases lay in between. The CDR3 totals 13 residues.

J is TRBJ2-1 and V is TRBV9; 8 bases agree with TRBD2. Trimming removed 0 bases from V and 7 bases from J; junction bases left unmatched: 9. CDR1 SGDLS and CDR2 YYNGEE come from the germline V gene. The CDR3 runs to 16 residues. The CDR3 DNA follows: TGTGCCAGCAGCGTAGGGGTAACGGGGGGGCGAAATGAGCAGTTCTTC. It yields the protein CASSVGVTGGRNEQFF.

V and J are TRBV6-1 and TRBJ1-5; TRBD1 matches at 9 bases. The CDR3 is 15 residues long. Losses at the gene ends were 5 bases for V and 3 bases for J; bases not matched to a gene: 5. Germline V lookup: CDR1 MNHNS, CDR2 SASEGT. The CDR3 DNA reads as TGTGCCAGCAGTAGCGGGACAGGGACCAATCAGCCCCAGCATTTT. It codes for CASSSGTGTNQPQHF.

V is TRBV9 and J is TRBJ2-1, with D possibly matching TRBD2 (6 bases). Germline V gene data show CDR1 as SGDLS and CDR2 as YYNGEE. Between the trimmed V and J ends, which lost 0 bases and 6 bases, there was a span of 16 bases. The CDR3 is made up of 16 amino acids. DNA for the CDR3: TGTGCCAGCAGCGTAGGTACCAGGAGACTAGGCAATGAGCAGTTCTTC. Residues: CASSVGTRRLGNEQFF.

The genes are TRBV7-8 and TRBJ2-7, with 9 positions matching TRBD1. From germline, CDR1 is SGHVS and CDR2 FQNEAQ. The CDR3 has 15 amino acids. V was pared by 1 base and J by 2 bases, with 3 bases of the junction left unmatched. CDR3 in DNA: TGTGCCAGCAGCTTAGGGACAGGGGTAACCTACGAGCAGTACTTC. Protein product: CASSLGTGVTYEQYF.

This clone was seen only once. The chain's CDR3 is CASSPGHSGEQYF. CDR3 in DNA: TGTGCCAGCAGTCCGGGACACAGTGGCGAGCAGTACTTC. The chain employs TRBV28 and TRBJ2-7; a weak D match, TRBD1 (6 bases). This CDR3 spans 13 amino acids. Trimming removed 5 bases from V and 6 bases from J, with 14 bases in between. CDR1 is MDHEN, CDR2 SYDVKM, per germline.

This chain uses TRBV11-3 with TRBJ1-1, with D hard to call. CDR1 and CDR2 from the germline V gene are SGHNT and YENEEA. There are 13 residues in the CDR3. V shed 4 bases and J shed 2 bases, with 8 bases lying between them. In DNA, the CDR3 is TGTGCCAGCAGCTCCGAGGGAAACACTGAAGCTTTCTTT. The encoded protein is CASSSEGNTEAFF. Full variable domain (missing parts from reference TRBV11-3 and TRBJ1-1): EAGVVQSPRYKIIEKKQPVAFWCNPISGHNTLYWYLQNLGQGPELLIRYENEEAVDDSQLPKDRFSAERLKGVDSTLKIQPAELGDSAVYLCASSSEGNTEAFFGQGTRLTVV.

The V call is TRBV18, the J call TRBJ1-1, with a tentative D call TRBD1 (6 bases). V lost 4 bases and J lost 2, with 11 bases in between. In germline, CDR1 is KGHSH, CDR2 LQKENI. This CDR3 is built from 14 residues. The CDR3 bases are TGTGCCAGCTCACGAGCCGGGACAAACACTGAAGCTTTCTTT. This sequence encodes CASSRAGTNTEAFF.

The chain employs TRBV4-1 and TRBJ2-7; D is perhaps TRBD1 (5 bases). The CDR3 runs to 11 residues. The V end lost 3 bases, the J end lost 6 bases, and 6 bases lay between the germline ends. The germline gives CDR1 MGHRA, CDR2 YSYEKL. The CDR3 DNA reads TGCGCCAGCAGCCAGGGGCCCGAGCAGTACTTC. This sequence encodes CASSQGPEQYF.